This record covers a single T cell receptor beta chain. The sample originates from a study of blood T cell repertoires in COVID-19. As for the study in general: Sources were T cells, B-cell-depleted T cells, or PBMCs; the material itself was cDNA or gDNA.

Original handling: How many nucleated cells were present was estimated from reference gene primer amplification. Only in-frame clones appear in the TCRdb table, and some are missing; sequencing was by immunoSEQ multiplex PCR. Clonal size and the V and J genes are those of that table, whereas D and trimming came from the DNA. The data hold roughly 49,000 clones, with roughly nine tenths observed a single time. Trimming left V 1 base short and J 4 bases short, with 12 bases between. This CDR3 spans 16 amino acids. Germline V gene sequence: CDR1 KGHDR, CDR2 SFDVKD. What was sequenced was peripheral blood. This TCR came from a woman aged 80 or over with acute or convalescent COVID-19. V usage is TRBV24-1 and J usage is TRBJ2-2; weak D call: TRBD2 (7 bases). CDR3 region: CATSDFGGAGTGELFF. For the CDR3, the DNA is TGTGCCACCAGTGATTTTGGGGGGGCGGGCACCGGGGAGCTGTTTTTT.